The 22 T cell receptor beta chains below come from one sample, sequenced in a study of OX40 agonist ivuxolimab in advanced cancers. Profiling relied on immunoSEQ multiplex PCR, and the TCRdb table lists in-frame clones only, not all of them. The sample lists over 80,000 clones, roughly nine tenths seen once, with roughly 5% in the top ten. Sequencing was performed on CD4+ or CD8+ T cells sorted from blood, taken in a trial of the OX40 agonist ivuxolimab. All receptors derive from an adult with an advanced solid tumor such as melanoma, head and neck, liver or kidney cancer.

Here the CDR3 reads CASSSGLATNEQFF. The CDR3 DNA reads TGTGCCAGCAGCTCGGGACTAGCTACGAATGAGCAGTTCTTC. The chain is built from TRBV7-3 and TRBJ2-1; TRBD2 aligns across 9 bases. Germline CDR1 SGHTA, CDR2 FQGTGA. The CDR3 is made up of 14 amino acids. V lost 4 bases and J lost 7; bases outside the gene matches: 5.

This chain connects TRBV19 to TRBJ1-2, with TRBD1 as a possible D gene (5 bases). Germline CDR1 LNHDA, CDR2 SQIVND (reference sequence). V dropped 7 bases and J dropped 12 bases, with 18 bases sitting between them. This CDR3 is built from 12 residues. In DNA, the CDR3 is TGTGCCAGTACGGGGGGATGGGACCCCCACACCTTC. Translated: CASTGGWDPHTF.

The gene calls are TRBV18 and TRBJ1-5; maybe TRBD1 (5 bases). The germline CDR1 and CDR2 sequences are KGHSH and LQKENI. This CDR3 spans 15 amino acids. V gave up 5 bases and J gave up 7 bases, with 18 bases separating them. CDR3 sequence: CASSSIQAVEQPQHF. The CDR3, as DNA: TGTGCCAGCTCATCAATACAGGCGGTAGAGCAGCCCCAGCATTTT.

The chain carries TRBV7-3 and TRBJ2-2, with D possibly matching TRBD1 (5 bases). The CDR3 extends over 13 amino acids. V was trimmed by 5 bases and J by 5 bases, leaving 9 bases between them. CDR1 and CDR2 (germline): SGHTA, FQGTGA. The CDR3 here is CASSPQGTGELFF. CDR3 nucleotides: TGTGCCAGCAGCCCCCAGGGAACCGGGGAGCTGTTTTTT.

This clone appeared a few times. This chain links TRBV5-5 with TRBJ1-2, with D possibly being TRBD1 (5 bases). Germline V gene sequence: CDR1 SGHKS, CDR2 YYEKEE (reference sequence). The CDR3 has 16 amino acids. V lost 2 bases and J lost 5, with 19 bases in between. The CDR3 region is CASSFDGTPVRYGYTF. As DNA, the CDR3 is TGTGCCAGCAGCTTCGACGGGACCCCTGTCCGATATGGCTACACCTTC.

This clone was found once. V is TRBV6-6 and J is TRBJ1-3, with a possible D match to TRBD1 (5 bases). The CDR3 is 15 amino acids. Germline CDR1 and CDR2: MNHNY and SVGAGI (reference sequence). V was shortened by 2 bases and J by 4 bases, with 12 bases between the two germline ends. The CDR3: CASSYARGDGNTIYF. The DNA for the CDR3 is TGTGCCAGCAGTTACGCACGGGGGGACGGAAACACCATATATTTT.

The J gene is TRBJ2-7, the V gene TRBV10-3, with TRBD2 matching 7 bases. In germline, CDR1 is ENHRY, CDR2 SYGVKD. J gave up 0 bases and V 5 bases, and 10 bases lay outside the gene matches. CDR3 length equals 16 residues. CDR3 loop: CAISNISGTSSYEQYF. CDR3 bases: TGTGCCATCAGTAATATCAGCGGGACCTCCTCCTACGAGCAGTACTTC.

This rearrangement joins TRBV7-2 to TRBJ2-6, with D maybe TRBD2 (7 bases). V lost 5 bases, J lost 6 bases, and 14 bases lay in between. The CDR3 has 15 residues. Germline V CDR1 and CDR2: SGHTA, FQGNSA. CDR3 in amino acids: CASSTHRGAANVLTF. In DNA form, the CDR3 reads TGTGCCAGCAGCACGCACCGGGGGGCGGCCAACGTCCTGACTTTC.

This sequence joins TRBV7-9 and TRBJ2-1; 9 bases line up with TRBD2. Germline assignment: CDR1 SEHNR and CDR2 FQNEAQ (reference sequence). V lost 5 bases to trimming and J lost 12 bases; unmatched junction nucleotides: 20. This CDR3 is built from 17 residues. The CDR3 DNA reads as TGTGCCAGCAGCCCGTTTGGGGCTAGCGGGGAGAACTGGCGGCAGTTCTTC. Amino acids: CASSPFGASGENWRQFF. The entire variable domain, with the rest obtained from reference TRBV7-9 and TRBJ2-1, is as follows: DTGVSQNPRHKITKRGQNVTFRCDPISEHNRLYWYRQTLGQGPEFLTYFQNEAQLEKSRLLSDRFSAERPKGSFSTLEIQRTEQGDSAMYLCASSPFGASGENWRQFFGPGTRLTVL.

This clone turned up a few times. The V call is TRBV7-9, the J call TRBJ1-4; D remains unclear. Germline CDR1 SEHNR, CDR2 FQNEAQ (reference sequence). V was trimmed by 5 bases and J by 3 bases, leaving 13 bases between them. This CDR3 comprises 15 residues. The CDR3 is CASSPRLTANEKLFF. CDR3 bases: TGTGCCAGCAGCCCACGGCTTACCGCTAATGAAAAACTGTTTTTT.

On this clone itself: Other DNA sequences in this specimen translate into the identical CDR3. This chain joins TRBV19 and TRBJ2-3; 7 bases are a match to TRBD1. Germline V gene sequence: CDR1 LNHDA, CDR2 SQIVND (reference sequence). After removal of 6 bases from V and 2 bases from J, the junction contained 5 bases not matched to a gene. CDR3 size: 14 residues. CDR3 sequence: CASSLGQPTDTQYF. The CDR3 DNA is TGTGCCAGTAGCCTGGGACAGCCCACAGATACGCAGTATTTT.

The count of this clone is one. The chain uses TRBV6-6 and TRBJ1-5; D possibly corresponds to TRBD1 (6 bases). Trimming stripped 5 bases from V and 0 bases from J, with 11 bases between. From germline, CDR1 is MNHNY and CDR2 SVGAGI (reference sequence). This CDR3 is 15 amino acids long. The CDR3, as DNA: TGTGCCAGCAGTGAGGGGGGGGCTAGCAATCAGCCCCAGCATTTT. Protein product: CASSEGGASNQPQHF.

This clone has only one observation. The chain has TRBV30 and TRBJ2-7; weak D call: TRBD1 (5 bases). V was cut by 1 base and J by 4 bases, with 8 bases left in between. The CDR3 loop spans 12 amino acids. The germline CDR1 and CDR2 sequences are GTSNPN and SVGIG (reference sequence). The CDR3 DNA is TGTGCCTGGAGTGGACAGTGGTACGAGCAGTACTTC. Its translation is CAWSGQWYEQYF.

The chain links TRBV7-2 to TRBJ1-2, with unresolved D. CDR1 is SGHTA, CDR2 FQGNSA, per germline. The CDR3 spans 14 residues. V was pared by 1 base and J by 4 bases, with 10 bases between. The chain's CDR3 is CASSLGRGSYGYTF. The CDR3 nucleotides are TGTGCCAGCAGCTTAGGCCGGGGAAGCTATGGCTACACCTTC.

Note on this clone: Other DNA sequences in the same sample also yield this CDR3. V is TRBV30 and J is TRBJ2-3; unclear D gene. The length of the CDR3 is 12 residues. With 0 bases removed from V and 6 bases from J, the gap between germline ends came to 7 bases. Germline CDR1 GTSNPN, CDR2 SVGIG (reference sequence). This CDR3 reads CAWSVRPDTQYF. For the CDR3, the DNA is TGTGCCTGGAGTGTACGTCCGGATACGCAGTATTTT.

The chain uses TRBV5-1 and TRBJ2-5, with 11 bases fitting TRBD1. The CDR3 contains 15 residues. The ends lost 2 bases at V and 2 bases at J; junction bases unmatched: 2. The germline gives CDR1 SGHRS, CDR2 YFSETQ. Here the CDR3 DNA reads TGCGCCAGCAGCTTCGGGGACAGGGGGCAAGAGACCCAGTACTTC. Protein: CASSFGDRGQETQYF.

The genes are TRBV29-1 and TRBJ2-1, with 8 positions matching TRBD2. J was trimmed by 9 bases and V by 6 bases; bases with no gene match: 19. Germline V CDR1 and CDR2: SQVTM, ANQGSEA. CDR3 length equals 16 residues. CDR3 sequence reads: CSVVLSGTRKRAEQFF. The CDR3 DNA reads TGCAGCGTCGTATTGTCCGGGACTAGAAAACGGGCTGAGCAGTTCTTC.

The CDR3 loop is CAWSRGLEEISNQPQHF. CDR3 sequence (DNA): TGTGCCTGGAGTCGAGGGTTGGAGGAAATTAGCAATCAGCCCCAGCATTTT. The chain joins TRBV30 to TRBJ1-5; D call uncertain. The CDR3 contains 17 residues. CDR1 and CDR2 from the germline V gene are GTSNPN and SVGIG (reference sequence). The V end lost 2 bases, the J end lost 0 bases, and 17 bases lay between the germline ends.

CDR3 sequence (DNA): TGTGCCAGCAGTTGGACAGGGGCTATGAACACTGAAGCTTTCTTT. This sequence encodes CASSWTGAMNTEAFF. V gene TRBV6-5 combines with J gene TRBJ1-1; 9 bases align to TRBD1. V shed 4 bases, J shed 0 bases, and the junction held 3 bases outside the gene matches. Per germline, CDR1 MNHEY and CDR2 SVGAGI. This CDR3 comprises 15 residues.

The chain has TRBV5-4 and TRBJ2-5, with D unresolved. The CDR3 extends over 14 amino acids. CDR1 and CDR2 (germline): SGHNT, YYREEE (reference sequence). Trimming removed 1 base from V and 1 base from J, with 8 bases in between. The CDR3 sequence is CASSLYRPQETQYF. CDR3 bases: TGTGCCAGCAGCTTGTATCGACCCCAAGAGACCCAGTACTTC.

This CDR3 is CASSLDGPPLTF. The CDR3 nucleotides read TGCGCCAGCAGTTTGGACGGACCGCCGCTCACCTTC. V and J are TRBV10-1 and TRBJ1-2; no definite D call. V dropped 5 bases and J dropped 13 bases, with 17 bases sitting between them. Germline CDR1 and CDR2: WNHNN and SYGVQD (reference sequence). This CDR3 comprises 12 residues.

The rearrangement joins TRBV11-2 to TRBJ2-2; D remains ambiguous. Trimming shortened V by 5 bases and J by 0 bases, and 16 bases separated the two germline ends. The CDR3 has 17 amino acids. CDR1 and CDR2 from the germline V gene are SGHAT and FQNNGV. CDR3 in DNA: TGTGCCAGCAGCCCTAAGCCACGCGGACCGAACACCGGGGAGCTGTTTTTT. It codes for CASSPKPRGPNTGELFF.